Included here is one TCR beta chain sequence, with context. Antigen specificity is unknown. Sequencing used immunoSEQ multiplex PCR; TCRdb keeps in-frame clones, though not all of them. The data contain 50,000 to 65,000 clones, approximately 90% of them singletons. This record belongs to a study of identifying expanded T cells in peripheral blood. Notes on the study in general: Differentially abundant clones: around 1.2 between replicates, about 15 at about two weeks, less than 20 at four.

Germline V gives CDR1 SGHTA, CDR2 FQGNSA. With 5 bases clipped from V and 7 bases from J, the junction kept 7 bases outside the gene matches. CDR3 length equals 15 residues. Sample: blood. V gene TRBV7-2 combines with J gene TRBJ1-6, with 8 bases that match TRBD1. The receptor was derived from a person aged 18-69 years in good health. The CDR3 nucleotides read TGTGCCAGCAGCCCCGGGGACAGGCAGAATTCACCCCTCCACTTT. Protein: CASSPGDRQNSPLHF.